This T cell receptor beta chain stems from a study of T-cell memory formation after mild COVID-19. Findings of the study overall: A balance of CD4 and CD8 characterized clones contracting day 15 to 85, whereas later expanders leaned CD4+. Detection of some responders pre-infection suggested pre-existing cross-reactive memory T cells participated.

TCRdb reprocessed the 5' RACE reads with MiXCR, giving one entry per CDR3 protein. The table lists approximately 240,000 distinct CDR3 sequences, roughly 17% of them singletons. The CDR3 totals 15 residues. Germline values: CDR1 SGDLS, CDR2 YYNGEE. The trim removed 4 bases at V and 10 bases at J, leaving 11 bases unmatched. For this clonotype: Its antigen is not known.

The receptor's source is a young man who had mild COVID-19 (a few samples of this study predate the infection). Cell type and time point are not known. The sequenced sample consisted of PBMCs or a T cell subset sorted from them (not recorded which). The chain carries TRBV9 and TRBJ2-1; 10 positions agree with TRBD1. CDR3: CASSPRLTGGEEQFF. The CDR3 region has the DNA TGTGCCAGCAGCCCACGGTTGACAGGGGGCGAGGAGCAGTTCTTC.